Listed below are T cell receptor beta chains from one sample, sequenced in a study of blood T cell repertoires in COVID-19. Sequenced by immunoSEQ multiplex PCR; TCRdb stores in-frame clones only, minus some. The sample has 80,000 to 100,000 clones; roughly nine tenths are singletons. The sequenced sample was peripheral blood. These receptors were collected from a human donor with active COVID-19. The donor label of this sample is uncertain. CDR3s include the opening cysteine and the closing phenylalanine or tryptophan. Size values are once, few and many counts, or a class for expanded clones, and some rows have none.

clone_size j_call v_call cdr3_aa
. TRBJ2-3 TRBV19 CASSRGEAQYF
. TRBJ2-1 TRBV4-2 CASSQDIAGGRNEQFF
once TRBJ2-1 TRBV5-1 CASSLGPGQYNEQFF
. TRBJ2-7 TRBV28 CASSFALAGGYEQYF
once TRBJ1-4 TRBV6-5 CASSSFLGRANEKLFF
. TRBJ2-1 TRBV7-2 CASSLEGVDYNEQFF
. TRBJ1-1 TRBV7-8 CASSRDQQGHTEAFF
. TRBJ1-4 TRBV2 CASGLGRLEKLFF
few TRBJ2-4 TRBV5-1 CASSLIYRGAKNIQYF
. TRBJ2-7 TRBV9 CASSPTGTAYEQYF
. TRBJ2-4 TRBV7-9 CAGDFVPGQEDIQYF
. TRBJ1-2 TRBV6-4 CASREHGGEEGYTF
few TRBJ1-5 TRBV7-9 CASSESPGVQPQHF
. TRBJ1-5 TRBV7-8 CASSLAPRVGQPQHF
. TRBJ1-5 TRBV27 CASSLSIQGGSQPQHF
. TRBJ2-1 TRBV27 CASSPVVGRGATEQFF
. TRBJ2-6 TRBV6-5 CASRNTHSGANVLTF
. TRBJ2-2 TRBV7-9 CASSPGQYDGELFF
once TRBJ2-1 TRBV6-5 CASSFDRGQQFF
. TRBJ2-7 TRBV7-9 CASSIPGGYEQYF
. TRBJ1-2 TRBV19 CASSMTGNYGYTF
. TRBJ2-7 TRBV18 CASSPGDRGSYEQYF
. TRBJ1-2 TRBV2 CASSEGPTDNYGYTF
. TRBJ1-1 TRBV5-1 CASFLEGNTEAFF
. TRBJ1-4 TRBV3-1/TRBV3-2 CASSQATGETNEKLFF